These T cell receptor beta chains were read from a single sample in a study of cytomegalovirus exposure and HLA in healthy donors. Sequencing used immunoSEQ multiplex PCR; TCRdb keeps in-frame clones, though not all of them. The repertoire includes about 97,000 clones, 73% of them detected once, and roughly 4% sits in the top ten. Material for sequencing was PBMCs. The receptors stem from a man aged 40-50 years in good health and CMV-seronegative. Each CDR3 is given with its conserved first and last residue. The D gene is left open where the match is weak. The listing skips clone size in some rows; elsewhere it reads once, few, many or a size class.

V: TRBV2
J: TRBJ1-5
size: NA
D: NA
DNA: TGTGCCAGCAGCGGCCGCCAGGGGAGCAATCAGCCCCAGCATTTT
CDR3: CASSGRQGSNQPQHF

V: TRBV7-2
J: TRBJ2-1
size: NA
D: NA
DNA: TGTGCCAGCAGCTTAGTATGGAGCTACAATGAGCAGTTCTTC
CDR3: CASSLVWSYNEQFF

V: TRBV5-4
J: TRBJ2-7
size: NA
D: TRBD2
DNA: TGTGCCAGCAGCCCTGGAGTAGCGGGGGGATTGTACGAGCAGTACTTC
CDR3: CASSPGVAGGLYEQYF

V: TRBV19
J: TRBJ2-1
size: once
D: TRBD2
DNA: TGTGCCAGTAGTCCTCAACTAGCGGGGTACTACAATGAGCAGTTCTTC
CDR3: CASSPQLAGYYNEQFF

V: TRBV5-1
J: TRBJ2-7
size: NA
D: NA
DNA: TGCGCCAGCAGCTTGACGCAGGGTTGGTACGAGCAGTACTTC
CDR3: CASSLTQGWYEQYF

V: TRBV2
J: TRBJ2-5
size: few
D: NA
DNA: TGTGCCAGCAGTGTATCTACCAGGGATGCGACCCAGTACTTC
CDR3: CASSVSTRDATQYF

V: TRBV5-1
J: TRBJ2-7
size: NA
D: NA
DNA: TGCGCCAGCAGCTTATGGACTGGCTACGAGCAGTACTTC
CDR3: CASSLWTGYEQYF

V: TRBV5-4
J: TRBJ2-5
size: NA
D: TRBD1
DNA: TGTGCCAGCAGACAGGGGGAGACCCAGTACTTC
CDR3: CASRQGETQYF

V: TRBV7-2
J: TRBJ1-3
size: NA
D: NA
DNA: TGTGCCAGCAGCTTGTCTCTCGCGGCCTCTGGAAACACCATATATTTT
CDR3: CASSLSLAASGNTIYF

V: TRBV2
J: TRBJ2-3
size: NA
D: TRBD2
DNA: TGTGCCAGCAGTGAATCAGCGGGGGGAATGGATACGCAGTATTTT
CDR3: CASSESAGGMDTQYF

V: TRBV4-2
J: TRBJ2-3
size: NA
D: NA
DNA: TGTGCCAGCAGCCTTAGCGCAGCGGATACGCAGTATTTT
CDR3: CASSLSAADTQYF

V: TRBV30
J: TRBJ1-6
size: NA
D: TRBD1
DNA: TGTGCCTGGAGTTTAGGACAGGGTAATAATTCACCCCTCCACTTT
CDR3: CAWSLGQGNNSPLHF

V: TRBV29-1
J: TRBJ1-4
size: few
D: TRBD1
DNA: TGCAGCGACGTAGGACAGGCCGCCTCTATTGCAACTAATGAAAAACTGTTTTTT
CDR3: CSDVGQAASIATNEKLFF

V: TRBV29-1
J: TRBJ1-3
size: NA
D: NA
DNA: TGCAGCGCGGGTGAGGTACGAAACACCATATATTTT
CDR3: CSAGEVRNTIYF

V: TRBV4-3
J: TRBJ2-5
size: NA
D: TRBD2
DNA: TGCGCCAGCAGCCATTCCCCGACCGGGACTAGATTAGAGACCCAGTACTTC
CDR3: CASSHSPTGTRLETQYF

V: TRBV10-3
J: TRBJ1-2
size: once
D: NA
DNA: TGTGCCATCAGTGAGTCGACCTTGCAGGGCGATAACTATGGCTACACCTTC
CDR3: CAISESTLQGDNYGYTF

V: TRBV6-5
J: TRBJ2-2
size: NA
D: TRBD1
DNA: TGTGCCAGCAGTTCCCTAGGACAGGGGAACACCGGGGAGCTGTTTTTT
CDR3: CASSSLGQGNTGELFF

V: TRBV2
J: TRBJ1-4
size: NA
D: NA
DNA: TGTGCCAGCAGCGCAACAGGGTCGAATGAAAAACTGTTTTTT
CDR3: CASSATGSNEKLFF

V: TRBV5-4
J: TRBJ2-1
size: few
D: NA
DNA: TGTGCCAGCAGCTTGGGTATAAATGAGCAGTTCTTC
CDR3: CASSLGINEQFF

V: TRBV5-1
J: TRBJ2-1
size: NA
D: TRBD2
DNA: TGCGCCAGCAGCGCCGGACTAGCGGGGGCCGAGGGCGAGCAGTTCTTC
CDR3: CASSAGLAGAEGEQFF

V: TRBV2
J: TRBJ1-2
size: NA
D: TRBD1
DNA: TGTGCCAGCAGTGAATGGGGACAGGGGGGCTACACCTTC
CDR3: CASSEWGQGGYTF

V: TRBV19
J: TRBJ2-7
size: NA
D: TRBD1
DNA: TGTGCCAGTAGTATGGGACAGGGGTTTCACGAGCAGTACTTC
CDR3: CASSMGQGFHEQYF

V: TRBV27
J: TRBJ1-3
size: NA
D: NA
DNA: TGTGCCAGCCATGGGGGGAACACCATATATTTT
CDR3: CASHGGNTIYF

V: TRBV6-4
J: TRBJ1-5
size: NA
D: NA
DNA: TGTGCCAGCAGTGAGTACAGGGATGGAAGCAATCAGCCCCAGCATTTT
CDR3: CASSEYRDGSNQPQHF

V: TRBV5-1
J: TRBJ2-1
size: NA
D: NA
DNA: TGCGCCAGCAGCTTGGGGACAGCCCTTAGCTCCTACAATGAGCAGTTCTTC
CDR3: CASSLGTALSSYNEQFF

V: TRBV5-6
J: TRBJ2-2
size: NA
D: NA
DNA: TGTGCCAGCAGCCCCGACTGGAACACCGGGGAGCTGTTTTTT
CDR3: CASSPDWNTGELFF